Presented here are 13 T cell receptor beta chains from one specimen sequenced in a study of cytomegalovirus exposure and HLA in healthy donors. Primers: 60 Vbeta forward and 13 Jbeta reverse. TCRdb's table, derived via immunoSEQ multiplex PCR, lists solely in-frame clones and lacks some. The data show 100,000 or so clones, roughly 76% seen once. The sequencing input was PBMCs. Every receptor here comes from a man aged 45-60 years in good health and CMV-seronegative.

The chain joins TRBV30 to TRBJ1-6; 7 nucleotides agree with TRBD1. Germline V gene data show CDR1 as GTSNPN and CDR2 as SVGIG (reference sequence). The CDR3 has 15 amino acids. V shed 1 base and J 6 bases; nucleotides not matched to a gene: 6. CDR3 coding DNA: TGTGCCTGGAGTGACAGGGGTTTTCCTAATTCACCCCTCCACTTT. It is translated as CAWSDRGFPNSPLHF.

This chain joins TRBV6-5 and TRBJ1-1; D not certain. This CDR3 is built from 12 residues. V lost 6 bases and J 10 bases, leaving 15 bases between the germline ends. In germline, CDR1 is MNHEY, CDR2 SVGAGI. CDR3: CASSPRTSAAFF. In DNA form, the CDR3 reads TGTGCCAGCAGCCCCAGGACTTCGGCAGCTTTCTTT.

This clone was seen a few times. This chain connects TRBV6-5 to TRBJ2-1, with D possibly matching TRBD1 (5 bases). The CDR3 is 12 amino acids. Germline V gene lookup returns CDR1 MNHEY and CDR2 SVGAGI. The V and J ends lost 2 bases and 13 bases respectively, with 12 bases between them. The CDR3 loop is CASSYDGAQQFF. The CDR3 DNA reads TGTGCCAGCAGTTACGATGGGGCTCAACAGTTCTTC.

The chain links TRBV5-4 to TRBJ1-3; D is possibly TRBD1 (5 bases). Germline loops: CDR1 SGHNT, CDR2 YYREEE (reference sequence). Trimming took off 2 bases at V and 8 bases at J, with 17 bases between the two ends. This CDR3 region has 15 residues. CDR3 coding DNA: TGTGCCAGCAGCTTTGGACTCGCCGGGGGGTACACCATATATTTT. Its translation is CASSFGLAGGYTIYF.

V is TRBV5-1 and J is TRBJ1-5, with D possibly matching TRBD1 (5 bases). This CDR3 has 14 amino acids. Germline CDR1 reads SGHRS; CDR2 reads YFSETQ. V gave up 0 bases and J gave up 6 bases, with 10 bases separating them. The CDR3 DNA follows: TGCGCCAGCAGCTTGGAGGGGTCAGGTCAGCCCCAGCATTTT. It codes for CASSLEGSGQPQHF. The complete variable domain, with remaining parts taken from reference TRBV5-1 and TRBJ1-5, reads KAGVTQTPRYLIKTRGQQVTLSCSPISGHRSVSWYQQTPGQGLQFLFEYFSETQRNKGNFPGRFSGRQFSNSRSEMNVSTLELGDSALYLCASSLEGSGQPQHFGDGTRLSIL.

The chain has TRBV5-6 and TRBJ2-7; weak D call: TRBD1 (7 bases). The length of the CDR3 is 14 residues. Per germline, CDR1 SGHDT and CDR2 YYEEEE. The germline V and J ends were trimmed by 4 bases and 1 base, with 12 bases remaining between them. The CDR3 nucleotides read TGTGCCAGCAGCCTGGCGGGACAGTCCTACGAGCAGTACTTC. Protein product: CASSLAGQSYEQYF.

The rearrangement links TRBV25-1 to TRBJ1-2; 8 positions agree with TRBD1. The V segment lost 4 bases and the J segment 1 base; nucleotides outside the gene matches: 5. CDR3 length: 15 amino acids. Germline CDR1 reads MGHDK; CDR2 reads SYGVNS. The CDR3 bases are TGTGCCAGCAGTGCGGTAACAGGGGGTAACTATGGCTACACCTTC. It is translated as CASSAVTGGNYGYTF.

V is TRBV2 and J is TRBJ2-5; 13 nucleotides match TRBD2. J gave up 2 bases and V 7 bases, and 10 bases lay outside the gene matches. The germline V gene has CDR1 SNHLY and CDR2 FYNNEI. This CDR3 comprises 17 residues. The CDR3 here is CASTMTSGRFNQETQYF. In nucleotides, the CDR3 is TGTGCCAGCACCATGACTAGCGGGAGGTTTAATCAAGAGACCCAGTACTTC.

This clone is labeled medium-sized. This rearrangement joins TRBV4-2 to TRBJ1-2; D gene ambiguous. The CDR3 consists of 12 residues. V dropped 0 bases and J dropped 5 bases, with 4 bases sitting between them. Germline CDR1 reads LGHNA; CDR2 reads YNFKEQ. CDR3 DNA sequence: TGTGCCAGCAGCCAAGATCAATATGGCTACACCTTC. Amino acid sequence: CASSQDQYGYTF.

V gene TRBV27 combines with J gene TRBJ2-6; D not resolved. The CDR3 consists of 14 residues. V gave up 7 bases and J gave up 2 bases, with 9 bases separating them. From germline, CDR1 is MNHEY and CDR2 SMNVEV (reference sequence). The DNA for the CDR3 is TGTGCCAGCATGGATGGAGCTGGGGCCAACGTCCTGACTTTC. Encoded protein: CASMDGAGANVLTF.

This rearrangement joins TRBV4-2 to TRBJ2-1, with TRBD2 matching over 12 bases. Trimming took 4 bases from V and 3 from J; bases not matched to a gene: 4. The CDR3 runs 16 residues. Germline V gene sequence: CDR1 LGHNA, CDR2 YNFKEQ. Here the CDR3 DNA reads TGTGCCAGCAGCCCCGGACTAGCGGGAATCTACAATGAGCAGTTCTTC. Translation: CASSPGLAGIYNEQFF.

In DNA form, the CDR3 reads TGTGCCAGCTCGCCCAGGGACAGCGAGCAGTACTTC. It specifies CASSPRDSEQYF. The gene calls are TRBV18 and TRBJ2-7; 7 bases line up with TRBD1. Per the germline V gene, CDR1 is KGHSH and CDR2 is LQKENI. V dropped 6 bases and J dropped 6; count of bases not matched to a gene: 5. The CDR3 runs to 12 residues.

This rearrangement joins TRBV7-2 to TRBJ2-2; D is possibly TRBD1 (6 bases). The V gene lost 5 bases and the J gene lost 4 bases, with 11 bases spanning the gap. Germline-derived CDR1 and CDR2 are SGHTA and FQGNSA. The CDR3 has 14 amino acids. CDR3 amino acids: CASSPHRVTGELFF. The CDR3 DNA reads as TGTGCCAGCAGCCCACACAGGGTCACCGGGGAGCTGTTTTTT.